The next 25 T cell receptor beta chains were all read from a single sample in a study of blood T cell repertoires in COVID-19. TCRdb's table, derived via immunoSEQ multiplex PCR, lists solely in-frame clones and lacks some. The sample contains 260,000 or so clones, about 91% of which appear only once. What was sequenced was PBMCs or T cells enriched from blood (not recorded which). Receptors originate from a woman aged 30 to 39 with acute COVID-19.

This chain links TRBV10-3 with TRBJ1-6; unclear D gene. The CDR3 has 16 amino acids. Germline V CDR1 and CDR2: ENHRY, SYGVKD. The V end was cut by 3 bases, the J end by 3 bases, with 12 bases between. DNA for the CDR3: TGTGCCATCAGTGACTCCTGGCAGGTCTATAATTCACCCCTCCACTTT. This codes for CAISDSWQVYNSPLHF.

This chain uses TRBV3-1 (or the pseudogene TRBV3-2) with TRBJ1-4; D gene unclear. Per the germline V gene, CDR1 is LGHDT and CDR2 is YNNKEL (reference sequence). This CDR3 has 11 amino acids. V lost 8 bases, J lost 8 bases, and 9 bases lay in between. The CDR3 protein is CASGGPEKLFF. The CDR3 DNA reads TGTGCCAGCGGAGGGCCCGAAAAACTGTTTTTT.

As DNA, the CDR3 is TGTGCCAGCAGCTTGAAAGGGGCTAGCGGATCCTACGAGCAGTACTTC. Translation: CASSLKGASGSYEQYF. V is TRBV5-4 and J is TRBJ2-7, with 7 bases fitting TRBD2. The junction had 8 bases not matched to a gene; V was cut back by 1 base and J by 1 base. This CDR3 is built from 16 residues. Germline V gene lookup returns CDR1 SGHNT and CDR2 YYREEE (reference sequence).

The gene calls are TRBV19 and TRBJ2-7; TRBD1 matches 7 bases. V was pared by 1 base and J by 2 bases, with 11 bases of the junction left unmatched. Germline assignment: CDR1 LNHDA and CDR2 SQIVND (reference sequence). There are 17 residues in the CDR3. CDR3 sequence (DNA): TGTGCCAGTAGTATAGGTCGTAGGACAGGACGGGCCTACGAGCAGTACTTC. Its translation: CASSIGRRTGRAYEQYF.

The chain uses TRBV2 and TRBJ1-1, with TRBD1 matching over 9 bases. V trimming: 6 bases; J trimming: 4 bases; junction bases outside the gene matches: 3. The CDR3 loop spans 13 amino acids. Germline CDR1 SNHLY, CDR2 FYNNEI. CDR3 amino acids: CASSVDRGTEAFF. CDR3 nucleotides: TGTGCCAGCAGCGTGGACAGGGGCACTGAAGCTTTCTTT.

The rearrangement uses TRBV6-7 and TRBJ1-6, with a weak D call TRBD1 (6 bases). TRBV6-7 is an ORF, with its function uncertain. The CDR3 has 18 residues. V lost 0 bases to trimming and J lost 11 bases, with 23 bases between them. CDR3 sequence: CASSYSNSRDTAETPLHF. DNA of the CDR3: TGTGCCAGCAGTTACTCGAATTCCCGGGACACTGCCGAGACACCCCTCCACTTT.

V usage is TRBV4-3 and J usage is TRBJ1-1; D is possibly TRBD1 (6 bases). Germline CDR1 reads LGHNA; CDR2 reads YSLEER. V lost 4 bases and J lost 1, with 13 bases in between. This CDR3 comprises 15 residues. The CDR3 region has the DNA TGCGCCAGCAGCCTACTGGGGGCGGAGAACACTGAAGCTTTCTTT. Its translation is CASSLLGAENTEAFF.

The chain recombines TRBV19 with TRBJ1-5; unclear D gene. Trimming removed 4 bases at V and 7 bases at J, with 14 bases between. The CDR3 is 14 amino acids. CDR1 is LNHDA, CDR2 SQIVND, per germline (reference sequence). The CDR3 DNA reads TGTGCCAGTAGTAAGACCCGGAGAGAGCAGCCCCAGCATTTT. Its protein product is CASSKTRREQPQHF. The complete variable domain, with remaining parts taken from reference TRBV19 and TRBJ1-5, reads DGGITQSPKYLFRKEGQNVTLSCEQNLNHDAMYWYRQDPGQGLRLIYYSQIVNDFQKGDIAEGYSVSREKKESFPLTVTSAQKNPTAFYLCASSKTRREQPQHFGDGTRLSIL.

The chain joins TRBV14 to TRBJ1-5, with D possibly matching TRBD1 (6 bases). Germline V gives CDR1 SGHDN, CDR2 FVKESK. V lost 7 bases, J lost 6 bases, and 25 bases lay in between. The CDR3 spans 17 residues. The CDR3 bases are TGTGCCAGCAAACAAGCCATGGGGGGGTCGGGGGCTCAGCCCCAGCATTTT. The encoded protein is CASKQAMGGSGAQPQHF. The full variable domain, rest sourced from reference TRBV14 and TRBJ1-5, is EAGVTQFPSHSVIEKGQTVTLRCDPISGHDNLYWYRRVMGKEIKFLLHFVKESKQDESGMPNNRFLAERTGGTYSTLKVQPAELEDSGVYFCASKQAMGGSGAQPQHFGDGTRLSIL.

This clone was seen a few times. The V and J genes are TRBV20-1 and TRBJ1-5, with D perhaps matching TRBD1 (5 bases). The CDR3 consists of 13 residues. V lost 3 bases and J 0 bases, leaving 6 bases between the germline ends. Looked up from germline, CDR1 is DFQATT and CDR2 is SNEGSKA (reference sequence). CDR3 sequence: CSASGHSNQPQHF. In nucleotides, the CDR3 is TGCAGTGCTAGTGGACATAGCAATCAGCCCCAGCATTTT.

In DNA, the CDR3 is TGTGCCAGCCACGGACAGCTTAATTCACCCCTCCACTTT. Encoded protein: CASHGQLNSPLHF. The chain combines TRBV5-3 with TRBJ1-6; maybe TRBD1 (6 bases). TRBV5-3 is classed as an ORF, of uncertain function. V lost 8 bases and J lost 6, with 12 bases in between. The CDR3 covers 13 residues.

The chain uses TRBV2 and TRBJ2-7; the D gene is possibly TRBD2 (5 bases). The CDR3 runs 10 residues. Per germline, CDR1 SNHLY and CDR2 FYNNEI. Trimming shortened V by 10 bases and J by 8 bases, and 12 bases separated the two germline ends. The CDR3 sequence: CAINPGKQYF. The CDR3 bases are TGTGCCATCAACCCGGGGAAGCAGTACTTC.

This clone occurred once. The chain combines TRBV29-1 with TRBJ2-5; D is uncertain. The CDR3 has 12 residues. Germline V gene lookup returns CDR1 SQVTM and CDR2 ANQGSEA. The CDR3 DNA reads TGCATCCTCTGGGCGTACCAAGAGACCCAGTACTTC. Its protein product is CILWAYQETQYF.

The chain combines TRBV3-1 (or the pseudogene TRBV3-2) with TRBJ2-2; 8 bases are a match to TRBD2. CDR3 length: 18 residues. After removal of 4 bases from V and 1 base from J, the junction contained 11 bases not matched to a gene. The V gene's germline CDR1 is LGHDT and CDR2 YNNKEL (reference sequence). The CDR3 loop reads CASSLSGSGGLNTGELFF. The DNA of the CDR3 is TGTGCCAGCAGCCTGTCGGGAAGCGGGGGATTGAACACCGGGGAGCTGTTTTTT.

The chain uses TRBV18 and TRBJ1-2; tentatively, D is TRBD1 (5 bases). The V end lost 6 bases, the J end lost 6 bases, and 17 bases lay between the germline ends. The germline V gene encodes CDR1 KGHSH and CDR2 LQKENI. The CDR3 has 14 amino acids. Here the CDR3 reads CASSPRDLLDGYTF. CDR3 nucleotides: TGTGCCAGCTCCCCCAGGGACTTATTGGATGGCTACACCTTC.

The rearrangement uses TRBV6-4 and TRBJ1-5, with 10 bases that match TRBD1. V was pared by 6 bases and J by 6 bases, with 11 bases of the junction left unmatched. This CDR3 comprises 16 residues. The germline CDR1 and CDR2 sequences are MRHNA and SNTAGT. The CDR3 reads CASRVSTGGIPQPQHF. DNA of the CDR3: TGTGCCAGCAGGGTCTCGACAGGGGGCATACCTCAGCCCCAGCATTTT.

This chain joins TRBV3-1 (or the pseudogene TRBV3-2) and TRBJ1-2, with TRBD1 identical over 7 bases. The V gene end was trimmed by 3 bases and the J gene end by 2 bases; junction bases not matched to a gene: 6. The CDR3 loop spans 15 amino acids. CDR1 is LGHDT and CDR2 is YNNKEL in the germline V gene (reference sequence). Here the CDR3 DNA reads TGTGCCAGCAGCCAGAGCCTACAGGGGAACTATGGCTACACCTTC. Its translation is CASSQSLQGNYGYTF.

This clone has a single count. The chain links TRBV7-9 to TRBJ2-5, with D possibly being TRBD1 (5 bases). The CDR3 has 13 amino acids. Germline CDR1 and CDR2: SEHNR and FQNEAQ (reference sequence). Trimming stripped 3 bases from V and 3 bases from J, with 8 bases between. The CDR3 region is CASSFEGEETQYF. The CDR3, as DNA: TGTGCCAGCAGCTTTGAAGGGGAAGAGACCCAGTACTTC. The full variable domain, its missing parts supplied by reference TRBV7-9 and TRBJ2-5, is DTGVSQNPRHKITKRGQNVTFRCDPISEHNRLYWYRQTLGQGPEFLTYFQNEAQLEKSRLLSDRFSAERPKGSFSTLEIQRTEQGDSAMYLCASSFEGEETQYFGPGTRLLVL.

The genes are TRBV29-1 and TRBJ1-1; weak D call: TRBD1 (6 bases). In germline, CDR1 is SQVTM, CDR2 ANQGSEA. The CDR3 is made up of 12 amino acids. Trimming removed 4 bases from V and 2 bases from J, with 8 bases in between. This CDR3 reads CSVVQGNTEAFF. CDR3 nucleotide sequence: TGCAGCGTTGTACAGGGAAACACTGAAGCTTTCTTT.

The V call is TRBV7-6, the J call TRBJ2-1; 8 bases match TRBD2. This CDR3 has 14 residues. CDR1 is SGHVS and CDR2 is FNYEAQ in the germline V gene. V lost 4 bases to trimming and J lost 6 bases; unmatched junction nucleotides: 5. This CDR3 is CASSSPGTSNEQFF. As DNA, the CDR3 is TGTGCCAGCAGCTCACCCGGGACTAGCAATGAGCAGTTCTTC.

The CDR3 DNA sequence: TGTGCCAGCAGTTACAAATACAGGGGGTACGAGCAGTACTTC. Protein: CASSYKYRGYEQYF. The genes are TRBV6-2 or TRBV6-3 and TRBJ2-7; the match to TRBD1 covers 8 bases. CDR1 is MNHEY, CDR2 SVGEGT, per germline. V gave up 2 bases and J gave up 4 bases; unmatched junction bases: 4. The CDR3 is 14 residues long.

The chain is built from TRBV15 and TRBJ2-4; D may be TRBD2 (5 bases). Trimming pared 5 bases from V and 7 bases from J, leaving 12 bases between. The CDR3 extends over 13 amino acids. From germline, CDR1 is LNHNV and CDR2 YYDKDF (reference sequence). In DNA, the CDR3 is TGTGCCACCAGCTCGGACTCCCGGAACATTCAGTACTTC. Translating gives CATSSDSRNIQYF.

The chain recombines TRBV6-5 with TRBJ1-1; the D gene is possibly TRBD1 (5 bases). V lost 5 bases and J 1 base, leaving 14 bases between the germline ends. CDR1 and CDR2 (germline): MNHEY, SVGAGI. The CDR3 spans 15 residues. The CDR3 DNA reads TGTGCCAGCAGTCTCAACCAGGGTCCGAACACTGAAGCTTTCTTT. This gives the protein CASSLNQGPNTEAFF.

The rearrangement joins TRBV7-9 to TRBJ1-5; no reliable D call. Germline V gives CDR1 SEHNR, CDR2 FQNEAQ (reference sequence). Trimming shortened V by 4 bases and J by 3 bases, and 4 bases separated the two germline ends. CDR3 length equals 12 residues. CDR3 sequence (DNA): TGTGCCAGCAGCTCCCTCAATCAGCCCCAGCATTTT. It translates to CASSSLNQPQHF.

The chain carries TRBV4-3 and TRBJ1-2; TRBD1 agrees at 7 bases. The length of the CDR3 is 15 residues. Losses at the gene ends were 4 bases for V and 4 bases for J; bases not matched to a gene: 9. CDR1 is LGHNA and CDR2 is YSLEER in the germline V gene. The CDR3 DNA follows: TGCGCCAGCAGCCGAGACAGGGTCGGTAGCTATGGCTACACCTTC. As protein: CASSRDRVGSYGYTF.